Detailed here is one TCR beta chain. The antigen is not known. The V end lost 1 base, the J end lost 1 base, and 10 bases lay between the germline ends. Germline V gene lookup returns CDR1 SGHNT and CDR2 YENEEA. CDR3 length: 15 amino acids. This record belongs to a study of T cell responses to AZD1222 COVID-19 vaccine. Overall study findings and caveats: The repertoires were collected only after the peak T cell response.

Here immunoSEQ multiplex PCR was the method, and the copy in TCRdb shows in-frame clones only, minus some. Of 150,000 or so clones listed, 85% to 90% are singletons. This receptor was obtained from an adult in good health. This sample comprised peripheral blood, obtained on day 0 of AZD1222 vaccination. The genes are TRBV11-3 and TRBJ1-1; tentative D call: TRBD1 (5 bases). CDR3 bases: TGTGCCAGCAGCTTAGGGGGGATCGCGAACACTGAAGCTTTCTTT. Translated: CASSLGGIANTEAFF.